Given below is one TCR beta chain in context. This sample is drawn from a study of patients and donors after allogeneic stem cell transplantation. Each CDR3 protein is one row after TCRdb ran MiXCR on the RT-PCR reads. The sample lists hundreds of thousands of distinct CDR3 sequences, roughly 17% occurring once. Germline assignment: CDR1 MNHNS and CDR2 SASEGT. This CDR3 spans 14 amino acids. The J segment lost 2 bases and the V segment lost 5 bases, leaving 2 bases of the junction unmatched. The TCR originated in a human donor who was either an allogeneic HSCT recipient or a stem cell or donor lymphocyte infusion donor (not recorded which). It is not recorded whose cells these are; they may come from a transplant donor. What was sequenced was blood, either unsorted or a sorted T cell fraction (not recorded which). This chain connects TRBV6-1 to TRBJ2-7, with 11 nucleotides matching TRBD1. The CDR3 loop reads CASSQDRGPYEQYF. DNA for the CDR3: TGTGCCAGCAGTCAGGACAGGGGGCCCTACGAGCAGTACTTC.